These 3 T cell receptor beta chains share one sample of origin, sequenced in a study of control samples from healthy donors and cancer patients. Clones were sequenced by immunoSEQ multiplex PCR, and TCRdb holds only the in-frame ones, with some missing. The profile shows 120,000 or so clones, around nine tenths of them singletons. Sequenced input: blood. The receptor set was obtained from a man in his forties in good health.

This rearrangement joins TRBV6-5 to TRBJ1-2; D is ambiguous. V lost 6 bases to trimming and J lost 5 bases, with 10 bases between them. CDR1 is MNHEY, CDR2 SVGAGI, per germline. This CDR3 region has 12 residues. The CDR3 DNA reads as TGTGCCAGCAGAGAGGCGATATATGGCTACACCTTC. Translating gives CASREAIYGYTF.

V gene TRBV24-1 combines with J gene TRBJ1-1; D ambiguous. The germline gives CDR1 KGHDR, CDR2 SFDVKD. The V end lost 2 bases, the J end lost 1 base, and 4 bases lay between the germline ends. The CDR3 length is 13 residues. Here the CDR3 reads CATSDWGNTEAFF. The CDR3, as DNA: TGTGCCACCAGTGATTGGGGGAACACTGAAGCTTTCTTT.

The chain recombines TRBV14 with TRBJ1-2; D possibly corresponds to TRBD1 (5 bases). The V gene lost 0 bases and the J gene lost 6 bases, with 8 bases spanning the gap. This CDR3 comprises 13 residues. Germline lookup yields CDR1 SGHDN and CDR2 FVKESK. The CDR3 DNA follows: TGTGCCAGCAGCCAAGACAGGGTTCATGGCTACACCTTC. It yields the protein CASSQDRVHGYTF.